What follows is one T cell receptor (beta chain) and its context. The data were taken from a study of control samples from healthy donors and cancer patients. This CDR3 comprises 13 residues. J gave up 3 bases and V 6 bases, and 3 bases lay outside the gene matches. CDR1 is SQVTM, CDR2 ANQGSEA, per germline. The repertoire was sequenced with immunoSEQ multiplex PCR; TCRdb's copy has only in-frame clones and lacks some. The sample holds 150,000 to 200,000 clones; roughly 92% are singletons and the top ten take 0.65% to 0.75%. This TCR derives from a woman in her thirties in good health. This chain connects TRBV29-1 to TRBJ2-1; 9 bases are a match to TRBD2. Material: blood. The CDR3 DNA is TGCAGCGTCGGGACTAGCTTCTACAATGAGCAGTTCTTC. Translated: CSVGTSFYNEQFF.